This T cell receptor (beta chain) was recorded in a study of blood T cell repertoires in COVID-19. TCRdb's table, derived via immunoSEQ multiplex PCR, lists solely in-frame clones and lacks some. This sample has over 150,000 clones; roughly four fifths occur once, and the top ten carry about 7.3%. V was shortened by 6 bases and J by 5 bases, with 16 bases between the two germline ends. This CDR3 has 14 amino acids. Germline V gene data show CDR1 as LGHNA and CDR2 as YNFKEQ. Living in under 30 US areas, the participants were between 18 and 89 years of age. Cohort allocation depended upon clinical history that participants reported.

The sequence was collected from a man in his fifties or sixties who had recovered from COVID-19. Sequencing was done on a sample of PBMCs or T cells enriched from blood (not recorded which). The V gene is TRBV4-2, the J gene TRBJ2-5; D may be TRBD2 (7 bases). CDR3 DNA sequence: TGTGCCAGCAGTCCGGGGGGCCCGGGGGAGACCCAGTACTTC. Translation: CASSPGGPGETQYF.